The sequence of this T cell receptor (beta chain) was determined in a study of cytomegalovirus exposure and HLA in healthy donors (dated 2017 in TCRdb). Concerning the study at large: In an earlier analysis of 450 to 750 of the donors, 250 to 300 Gb of sequence data and approximately 100 million unique TCR beta sequences from about 179 million T cells were reported. In the later analysis, no new phenotypic data were used to find candidate immune exposures; instead, reliance was placed on TCR beta sequences and their occurrence across donors. Class I and class II HLA loci were covered by the typing at four-digit resolution. A later genetic analysis used genome-wide SNP genotypes for about 55% of the 666 donors, treating that subset as a discovery cohort. The study was designed to test whether signatures of past pathogen exposure could be identified by cataloging public T cell receptors. Using immunosequencing, the study profiled T cell repertoires from 640 or so subjects and related those repertoires to cytomegalovirus serostatus. Roughly five DR-DQ haplotypes were treated as single units for association and clustering because of strong linkage in the cohort. On average, roughly 250,000 unique TCR beta nucleotide sequences were sequenced per donor among 350 to 400 genotyped donors of the cohort, with roughly 18% of those sequences being non-productive. All discovery cohort repertoires had been generated using a single sequencing platform. In a later analysis, previously published TCR beta repertoires from 500 to 750 donors were re-analyzed and high-resolution HLA genotyping was added so that TCR occurrence patterns could be studied. Alongside the repertoire data, information on donor age, sex, ethnicity and CMV serostatus was compiled. To predict cytomegalovirus infection status, the study combined high-throughput TCR immunosequencing, statistical association of individual TCRs with disease status, and machine learning. An earlier analysis of some 500 of the donors used high-throughput TCR beta sequencing to judge whether each TCR beta V gene segment behaved as functional or pseudogenic. An early release covering some 640 HLA-typed donors comprised 300 to 350 gigabases of sequencing data and around 85 million unique TCR sequences. Of the approximately 400 genotyped donors, roughly 80% fell in the genetic ancestry cluster associated with self-reported Caucasian donors. The number of donors typed differed by locus, with about 620-630 for A, B, C, DRB1 and DQB1, roughly 520 for DQA1, 606 for DPA1, and about 450 for DPB1. Besides the first cohort of around 700 subjects, a separate validation cohort made up of over 95 different subjects was used.

The cohort consisted of some 670 healthy bone marrow donors. Cohort members were all nominally healthy when sampled, although unrecorded immune exposures were likely present. The donor was CMV seropositive and was included in the group of some 290 seropositive cohort members. Each donor provided a peripheral blood sample, and peripheral blood mononuclear cells were used for TCR beta sequencing. The Qiagen DNeasy Blood Extraction Kit was used to extract genomic DNA from the blood cell samples. What the authors observed across the whole study: An earlier analysis of around 500 of the donors showed that most TCR beta V segments appeared in productive rearrangements either about 90% or about 30% of the time, which broadly matched IMGT annotations. In vitro tests confirmed that a few of the cytomegalovirus-associated TCR beta chains recognize cytomegalovirus antigens. Cytomegalovirus status was reported to be diagnosed by the classifier with high specificity and sensitivity in both the original and validation cohorts. A cluster of highly shared sequence variants was judged likely to be a technical artifact of the sequencing pipeline. Across donors, most TCR sequences were observed very rarely, whereas some public TCRs were present in many individuals. Immune exposure information for the cohort was limited to CMV serostatus. According to a later analysis, TCR association rates differed among HLA loci, with DRB1 alleles showing the most associated TCRs and HLA-C alleles showing the fewest. In a later analysis, several top co-occurrence clusters were reported to appear linked to parvovirus B19, influenza, CMV and Epstein-Barr virus. Because HLA typing was unavailable for some donors at each locus, only the typed subset was used in association tests. This cohort had only TCR beta chains sequenced, and the lack of alpha or paired-chain data limited which features could be detected. An association between a missense DCLRE1C variant and V-gene and J-gene trimming of TCR beta chains was found in a later genetic analysis and replicated in an independent cohort. In a later analysis, about 17,000 TCR beta sequences were associated with specific HLA alleles at a false discovery rate of 0.05. Compared with equally common non-associated chains, HLA-associated TCR beta chains in a later analysis were more clonally expanded and had lower generation probabilities. A further reported finding was that TCR beta sequences accurately predicted the HLA-A and HLA-B alleles for most subjects in the first cohort. Correlated functional status among segregating V segments might be attributable to linkage disequilibrium, but an unknown experimental factor could not be ruled out. Seventeen rarely observed V segments, including chromosome 9 orphons, were excluded from the earlier analysis of approximately 600 of the donors because counts were too low. The study gave a list of under 200 TCR beta chains associated with cytomegalovirus. In a later analysis, most CMV-associated TCR beta chains were found to appear HLA-restricted, with HLA associations seemingly driven largely by CMV exposure. The 87-base-pair reads could not distinguish some IMGT-functional V segments, including TRBV6-2 and TRBV6-3, so those segments were excluded. When HLA alleles, especially DR and DQ, strongly co-occurred, TCR associations were difficult to assign to individual alleles. Sequencing depth was assumed to be roughly uniform across donors in the presence/absence analyses, though that assumption may not hold. According to the authors, the approach could potentially be generalized to other disease states and immunological phenotypes. A later genetic analysis reported fewer N-insertions in productive TCRs among donors in an Asian-associated ancestry cluster than the approximately 670-donor mean.

Library prep was done by the immunoSEQ multiplex PCR assay. For the multiplex PCR, a mixture combining 60 forward primers for TCR Vbeta segments and 13 reverse primers for TCR Jbeta segments was used. Amplification of the CDR3 region of rearranged TCR beta genes was performed with a multiplex PCR assay on genomic DNA. The amplified TCR beta libraries were sequenced on the Illumina HiSeq System as 87-base-pair reads. Regarding the original processing steps: A later analysis counted tens of millions of unique TCR beta chains across the 600 to 850 repertoires, and some 11 million of these chains were shared by at least two donors. Raw reads were error-corrected and collapsed into unique sequences with a nearest-neighbor algorithm that merged closely related sequences to remove PCR and sequencing errors. To assign V, D and J gene segments, CDR3 sequences were aligned to IMGT reference sequences. For a sequence to be retained, a match of at least six nucleotides to both a V gene segment and a J gene segment was required. A rearrangement was called productive if the CDR3 had no stop codons and remained in frame with V and J, and every other rearrangement was called non-productive. CDR3 was defined according to IMGT convention as the region running from the second conserved V-encoded cysteine to the conserved J-encoded phenylalanine. The earlier analysis of roughly 590 of the donors excluded any sequence lacking an unambiguous match to a single V gene segment. An earlier analysis of several hundred of the donors called V segments functional above 56.7% productive rearrangements and segregating when the between-donor standard deviation exceeded 5%. A statistical classification framework was developed to diagnose cytomegalovirus status using the catalog of TCR beta chain sequences. In a later analysis, V and J genes were assigned by comparing TCR nucleotide sequences against IMGT/GENE-DB human TR gene sequences. The TCRdist pipeline was used in a later analysis to assign CDR3 sequences and most-parsimonious VDJ recombination scenarios. In a later analysis, every TCR beta chain was defined by the combination of its CDR3 amino acid sequence and its V-gene family, and reads without a unique V-gene family were dropped. In a later analysis, several hundred highly shared, low-generation-probability nucleotide sequences were removed to address suspected cross-contamination and a sequencing artifact. In a later analysis, a clonal expansion index was calculated for each public chain from normalized within-repertoire ranks of inferred template counts. Generation probabilities in a later analysis came from a VDJ recombination model fitted to out-of-frame rearrangements, and those results were checked against IGoR. In a later analysis, hypergeometric tests were used to score TCR-TCR, TCR-HLA and TCR-CMV co-occurrence, with a repertoire-size bias correction applied to TCR pairs. To estimate false discovery rates, a later analysis permuted the HLA or CMV assignments 20 times. A later analysis grouped co-occurring TCRs with DBSCAN, adding TCRdist sequence similarity when clustering within HLA-allele-positive subsets. Co-occurrence clustering excluded repertoires with fewer than 30,000 or more than 120,000 public chains, plus five with anomalous nucleotide sharing. The table was pulled from immuneACCESS by TCRdb, which kept in-frame rearrangements only. Such tables lose some clones; where checked, under half of the loss comes from unresolved V genes, and the rest has no known cause. V and J calls and clone size follow that table, whereas D and trimming were derived from the DNA. This sample comprises under 200,000 clones, 82% of them detected only once. Approximately 8% of the sample rests with the top ten.

As regards this clone: No antigen is known for it. There are no base qualities to consult, and no much larger clone falls within one base.

The CDR3 numbers 14 residues from cysteine through phenylalanine. Of all the DNA, just the CDR3 is kept, 42 bases in frame from base 1. CDR1 and CDR2 are read off the germline V gene as SGHTS and YDEGEE. A distance of 14 bases separates the germline ends of V and J, which lose 5 bases and 2 bases respectively. The receptor comes from a male donor in good health and CMV-seropositive. The sequence links TRBV5-8 to TRBJ2-7; TRBD1 is perhaps the D gene, given 5 matching bases. The sequencing sample was made of PBMCs. In nucleotide form, the sequence is TGTGCCAGCAGGCGTGAGACAGTGGCCTACGAGCAGTACTTC. It translates as CASRRETVAYEQYF.